These T cell receptor beta chains were read from a single sample in a study of siplizumab effects on memory and regulatory T cells. Data came from immunoSEQ multiplex PCR; TCRdb stores just in-frame clones and leaves some out. The sample has 100,000 or so clones, 85% to 95% seen once. Sequences were obtained from non-Treg CD4+ T cells sorted from blood. These receptors came from a human donor in good health. The conserved cysteine and the conserved F or W are not part of the CDR3 here.

CDR3 length: 9; V gene: TRBV28; CDR3 protein: ASSLINEQF
CDR3 length: 12; V gene: TRBV5-1; CDR3 protein: ASSLGVGNTEAF
CDR3 length: 12; V gene: TRBV5-1; CDR3 protein: ASSLSAVTDTQY
CDR3 length: 13; V gene: TRBV6-5; CDR3 protein: ASSTRDRANYGYT
CDR3 length: 12; V gene: TRBV30; CDR3 protein: AWSVTQKGGGYT
CDR3 length: 12; V gene: TRBV9; CDR3 protein: ASSVEPKYNEQF
CDR3 length: 14; V gene: TRBV18; CDR3 protein: ASSPPGGRLGNGYT
CDR3 length: 12; V gene: TRBV5-8; CDR3 protein: ASSLEGSDQGYT
CDR3 length: 13; V gene: TRBV6-1; CDR3 protein: ASSVSSGPTYEQY
CDR3 length: 13; V gene: TRBV7-3; CDR3 protein: ASSPRLPSYNEQF
CDR3 length: 12; V gene: TRBV5-1; CDR3 protein: ASSLDGRKEKLF
CDR3 length: 14; V gene: TRBV15; CDR3 protein: ATSREAGGPTDTQY
CDR3 length: 13; V gene: TRBV6-5; CDR3 protein: ASSYRRESTDTQY
CDR3 length: 10; V gene: TRBV29-1; CDR3 protein: SVSLSYNEQF
CDR3 length: 13; V gene: TRBV19; CDR3 protein: ASSRGGLPQETQY
CDR3 length: 12; V gene: TRBV5-1; CDR3 protein: ASRSVSTSYEQY
CDR3 length: 16; V gene: TRBV21-1; CDR3 protein: ASSKGCLADFSNQPQH
CDR3 length: 13; V gene: TRBV6-4; CDR3 protein: ASSTGTSGYNEQF
CDR3 length: 13; V gene: TRBV29-1; CDR3 protein: SAPRDPRSYNEQF
CDR3 length: 16; V gene: TRBV10-3; CDR3 protein: AIRPTGGSFTSTDTQY
CDR3 length: 12; V gene: TRBV6-1; CDR3 protein: AGSGGKNTGELF
CDR3 length: 12; V gene: TRBV27; CDR3 protein: ASSSLRQGAEAF
CDR3 length: 12; V gene: TRBV11-3; CDR3 protein: ASSVGGTITEAF
CDR3 length: 12; V gene: TRBV11-1; CDR3 protein: ASSLTGSYNEQF
CDR3 length: 15; V gene: TRBV4-3; CDR3 protein: ASSQVLMAGGQETQY
CDR3 length: 13; V gene: TRBV5-1; CDR3 protein: ASSLVAGYTDTQY
CDR3 length: 10; V gene: TRBV6-6; CDR3 protein: ASSTPNYGYT